The T cell receptor (beta chain) described here comes from a study of blood T cells in healthy people across ages. Study results and limitations: With naive T cell percentage, TCR beta diversity showed a strong correlation.

This clonotype was observed a handful of times. Its matching antigen is unknown. Next came a second PCR, run for about 7 to 12 cycles, which used a sample-barcoded 5' primer along with a J-beta primer mix. Via MiXCR, TCRdb re-called the 5' RACE reads, giving one row per CDR3 protein. The sample contains around 800,000 distinct CDR3 sequences, 50% to 65% of which appear only once. With V trimmed by 4 bases and J by 1 base, 10 bases remained unmatched. The CDR3 length is 18 residues. CDR1 is SGHRS, CDR2 YFSETQ, per germline. Isolation per sample recovered at least 6.5 million PBMCs. Total RNA extraction produced at least 5 micrograms (per sample) for the study.

The sequenced material came from blood. The J gene is TRBJ2-3, the V gene TRBV5-1; 12 bases line up with TRBD2. The TCR originated in a man older than 75 in good health. CDR3 DNA: TGCGCCAGCAGCCTGAGACTTAGGACTAGCGGGGGCACAGATACGCAGTATTTT. This translates into CASSLRLRTSGGTDTQYF. Complete variable domain (other parts from reference TRBV5-1 and TRBJ2-3): KAGVTQTPRYLIKTRGQQVTLSCSPISGHRSVSWYQQTPGQGLQFLFEYFSETQRNKGNFPGRFSGRQFSNSRSEMNVSTLELGDSALYLCASSLRLRTSGGTDTQYFGPGTRLTVL.